This T cell receptor (beta chain) derives from a study of T cells after posttransplantation cyclophosphamide. Regarding this clone: Antigen: not known.

Study-level results: Donor CD8+ memory clones often dominated recipient blood repertoires at later times. Tissue-infiltrating T cells from skin or gut overlapped little with blood T cells.

The data were produced by immunoSEQ multiplex PCR, yet TCRdb's version contains in-frame clones alone and is incomplete. The data contain 66,000 or so clones, around 93% of them seen just once; the ten biggest clones take up about 3.2%. Trimming removed 6 bases at V and 2 bases at J, with 9 bases between. Germline CDR1 is SGHDT and CDR2 is YYEEEE. The CDR3 has 13 residues. The sequenced sample was PBMCs. The gene calls are TRBV5-6 and TRBJ2-1, with D hard to call. The TCR sequence derives from a woman under 40 in good health and a related stem cell transplant donor. The CDR3 is CASTRSAYNEQFF. The CDR3, as DNA: TGTGCCAGCACCCGGTCCGCCTACAATGAGCAGTTCTTC.